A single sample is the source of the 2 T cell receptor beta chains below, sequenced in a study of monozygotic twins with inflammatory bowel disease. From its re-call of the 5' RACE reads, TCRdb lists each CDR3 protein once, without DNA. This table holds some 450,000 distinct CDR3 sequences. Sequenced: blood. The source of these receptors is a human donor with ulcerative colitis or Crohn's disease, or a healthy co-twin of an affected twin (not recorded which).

CDR3 amino acids: CASSLALGTGDFNTEAFF. The gene calls are TRBV5-1 and TRBJ1-1; TCRdb's assignment of TRBD1 cannot be checked, as there is no DNA. Germline values: CDR1 SGHRS, CDR2 YFSETQ. CDR3 length: 18 amino acids.

The CDR3 here is CASSLVGLAGLGGELFF. The V and J genes are TRBV7-2 and TRBJ2-2; TCRdb designates TRBD2, a call that cannot be tested without DNA. CDR1 and CDR2 (germline): SGHTA, FQGNSA. The CDR3 runs to 17 residues.